The clone carrying this T cell receptor beta chain was found many times. These data come from a study of molecular identifiers for immune sequencing clone quantification. V was shortened by 4 bases and J by 2 bases, with 13 bases between the two germline ends. Germline V gene data show CDR1 as MNHEY and CDR2 as SVGAGI. CDR3 length: 15 residues. Libraries from naive CD8 cells were generated from roughly 18,000 to 920,000 sorted cells (with 10%, 30% or 50% RNA). TCRdb passed the PCR reads through MiXCR, listing each CDR3 protein once. The sample includes about half a million distinct CDR3 sequences, roughly 26% of them seen just once.

Sequencing was done on a sample of naive CD8+ T cells from blood, with Jurkat cell RNA spiked in. Subset in this sample: FACS-sorted CD8+CD4-CCR7+CD45RA+ naive T cells. The clonotype originates from a human donor in good health. Some libraries in this study had Jurkat cell RNA spiked in. This chain uses TRBV6-5 with TRBJ2-3, with TRBD2 as a possible D gene (6 bases). CDR3 nucleotides: TGTGCCAGCAGTTCCATCGGCGGGACCACAGATACGCAGTATTTT. Its protein is CASSSIGGTTDTQYF.